Below, one T cell receptor beta chain is given with its context. This clonotype has a handful of counts. This clone's antigen is unknown. Qualities for individual bases were not recorded, and no much larger clone is one base off. Sequenced using an Illumina NovaSeq 6000. TCRalpha and TCRbeta cDNA libraries were built by 5'RACE with constant-segment primers, adding sample barcodes and unique molecular identifiers. RNA was extracted from every sample with Trizol reagent. Libraries were amplified in two PCR steps, with a second sample barcode and Illumina TruSeq adapters added in the second step. Sequencing of libraries was performed on an Illumina NovaSeq with 2 x 150 bp paired-end reads. The published analysis was carried out like this. Reads were demultiplexed and collapsed into UMI-guided consensus sequences with migec v1.2.7. Using mixcr v2.1.11, UMI consensuses were aligned to TRA and TRB V and J templates and then assembled into clonotypes. Expanded or contracted clonotypes were those called significant by both edgeR and NoisET, with noise models trained on biological replicates. For edgeR calls, the thresholds were a false discovery rate-adjusted p below 0.01 and a log2 fold-change of 1. As an exploratory analysis of dynamics, max-normalized trajectories of the 1000 most abundant clonotypes were examined by PCA with hierarchical clustering. The CD4 or CD8 phenotype of responding clones was assigned using the separately sequenced CD4+ and CD8+ repertoires. TCRdb trimmed the raw reads at Q25, called clones with MiXCR and kept productive beta chains. Rows are combined by CDR3 protein, so each entry shows the most common genes and DNA. The authors' filters were not applied to this entry. This sample has fewer than 350,000 distinct CDR3 sequences in its table, and roughly 15% of those were observed once. Of the sample, 20% to 25% is held by the ten largest clones.

PBMCs were isolated by Ficoll-Paque density gradient centrifugation. The CDR3 contains 13 residues, cysteine and phenylalanine counted. The read is trimmed to its CDR3 DNA, 39 bases read in frame from base 1. The junction shows trimming of 3 bases on V and 3 bases on J, plus 5 bases between the germline ends. This record belongs to a study of T-cell memory formation after mild COVID-19 (dated by TCRdb to the early 2020s). Background on the whole study: Most TCR sequence clusters were specific to one of the two donors. Two young, previously healthy adult volunteers made up the cohort, one male and one female. Longitudinal TCRalpha and TCRbeta repertoire sequencing tracked T-cell clones expanding and contracting after mild COVID-19 in a couple of donors.

Overall results and qualifications from the work: Some responding clones were detected in pre-infection memory, suggesting pre-existing cross-reactive memory T cells joined the SARS-CoV-2 response. The study covered only a couple of mild cases, and larger cohorts including severe cases with pre-infection samples were considered necessary. SARS-CoV-2 specificity of the second-wave clones peaking on day 37 was not confirmed. Clones contracting from day 15 to 85 had balanced CD4/CD8 phenotypes, while a second wave expanding from day 15 to 37 was biased towards CD4+. Contracting CD4+ clones appeared mostly in the CM and EM memory subsets, whereas CD8+ clones were enriched in EMRA.

The clonotype originates from a man aged 18-30 years who had mild COVID-19 (a few samples of this study predate the infection). The sample titles of this study are shuffled in the database, so cell type and time point are left out; the donor was told from shared clones. The sample was PBMCs or a T cell subset sorted from them (not recorded which). The rearranged segments are TRBV12-3 or TRBV12-4 and TRBJ2-2; the D gene remains uncertain. This receptor carries the CDR3 CASSFGYTGELFF. DNA sequence: TGTGCCAGCAGTTTCGGTTACACCGGGGAGCTGTTTTTT.